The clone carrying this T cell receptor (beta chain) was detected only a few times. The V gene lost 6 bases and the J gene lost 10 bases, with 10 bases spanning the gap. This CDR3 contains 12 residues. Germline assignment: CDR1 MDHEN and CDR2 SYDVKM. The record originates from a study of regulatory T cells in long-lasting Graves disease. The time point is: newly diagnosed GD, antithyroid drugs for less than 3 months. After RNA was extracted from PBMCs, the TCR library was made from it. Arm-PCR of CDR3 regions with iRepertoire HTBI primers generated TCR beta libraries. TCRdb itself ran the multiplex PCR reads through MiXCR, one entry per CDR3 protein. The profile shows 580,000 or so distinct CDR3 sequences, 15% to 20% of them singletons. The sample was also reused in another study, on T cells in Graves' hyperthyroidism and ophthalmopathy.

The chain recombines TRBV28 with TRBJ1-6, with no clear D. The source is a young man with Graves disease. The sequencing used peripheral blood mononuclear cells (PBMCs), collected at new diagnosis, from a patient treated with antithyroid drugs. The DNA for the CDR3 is TGTGCCAGCAGGCCGGTAGGGTCACCCCTCCACTTT. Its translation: CASRPVGSPLHF.